One sample yielded the 30 T cell receptor beta chains listed below, sequenced in a study of early stage breast cancer tumors. This table comes from immunoSEQ multiplex PCR, and its TCRdb copy is limited to in-frame clones, with some not included. The top ten hold roughly 12% of the sample, which has tens of thousands of clones, 80% seen once. Material: blood. Source of these receptors: a person between 55 and 69 years old with breast cancer.

The V gene is TRBV7-2, the J gene TRBJ2-2, with 9 bases fitting TRBD1. The CDR3 sequence is 16 residues long. The V gene end was trimmed by 1 base and the J gene end by 4 bases; junction bases not matched to a gene: 4. Germline CDR1 reads SGHTA; CDR2 reads FQGNSA. CDR3 amino acids: CASSLGDRDGTGELFF. CDR3 in DNA: TGTGCCAGCAGCTTAGGGGACAGGGATGGCACCGGGGAGCTGTTTTTT.

This clone was seen a handful of times. V gene TRBV27 combines with J gene TRBJ2-7; 13 bases are a match to TRBD2. The V gene end was trimmed by 5 bases and the J gene end by 4 bases; junction bases not matched to a gene: 11. CDR3 length equals 17 residues. Germline V CDR1 and CDR2: MNHEY, SMNVEV (reference sequence). CDR3 coding DNA: TGTGCCAGCAGTCCCGGACTAGCGGGAGCCCTAGGATACGAGCAGTACTTC. It codes for CASSPGLAGALGYEQYF.

This chain uses TRBV6-6 with TRBJ2-3; no definite D call. CDR1 is MNHNY and CDR2 is SVGAGI in the germline V gene (reference sequence). V gave up 2 bases and J gave up 3 bases, with 12 bases separating them. CDR3 length equals 15 residues. CDR3 sequence (DNA): TGTGCCAGCAGTTACGCCGGTCTCGCTACAGATACGCAGTATTTT. Translation gives CASSYAGLATDTQYF.

This rearrangement joins TRBV4-1 to TRBJ1-5, with D possibly TRBD1 on 5 matching bases. The CDR3 has 16 amino acids. Germline CDR1 is MGHRA and CDR2 is YSYEKL. The V and J ends lost 5 bases and 3 bases respectively, with 17 bases between them. The DNA of the CDR3 is TGCGCCAGCAGCGACCCCAATGGGGGGAACAATCAGCCCCAGCATTTT. It specifies CASSDPNGGNNQPQHF.

V and J are TRBV10-3 and TRBJ1-2; D ambiguous. Germline lookup yields CDR1 ENHRY and CDR2 SYGVKD. The CDR3 totals 13 residues. Trimming took off 0 bases at V and 5 bases at J, with 7 bases between the two ends. The CDR3 nucleotides read TGTGCCATCAGTGAGTCGTTTAGATATGGCTACACCTTC. Translation: CAISESFRYGYTF.

V gene TRBV15 combines with J gene TRBJ2-2; TRBD2 might be the D (6 bases). CDR3 length: 18 residues. Trimming stripped 0 bases from V and 3 bases from J, with 17 bases between. Germline-derived CDR1 and CDR2 are LNHNV and YYDKDF (reference sequence). The CDR3 coding sequence is TGTGCCACCAGCAGAGATACCCAGCGCGGGGCCTACACCGGGGAGCTGTTTTTT. Translated: CATSRDTQRGAYTGELFF.

This clone was observed a handful of times. The gene calls are TRBV6-6 and TRBJ1-2; a weak D match, TRBD1 (5 bases). Germline loops: CDR1 MNHNY, CDR2 SVGAGI (reference sequence). The CDR3 is 14 residues long. V was shortened by 6 bases and J by 4 bases, with 15 bases between the two germline ends. CDR3 in DNA: TGTGCCAGCAGAAGCAGGGAAGGATCCTATGGCTACACCTTC. This sequence encodes CASRSREGSYGYTF.

The chain has TRBV25-1 and TRBJ2-3; 9 nucleotides line up with TRBD1. This CDR3 region has 14 residues. Germline CDR1 and CDR2: MGHDK and SYGVNS. V gave up 5 bases and J gave up 5 bases; unmatched junction bases: 5. For the CDR3, the DNA is TGTGCCAGCAGTATACAGGGGGCGGGAGATACGCAGTATTTT. The encoded protein is CASSIQGAGDTQYF.

This chain connects TRBV28 to TRBJ1-2, with 8 nucleotides matching TRBD1. With 5 bases clipped from V and 6 bases from J, the junction kept 2 bases outside the gene matches. The CDR3 sequence is 12 residues long. Per the germline V gene, CDR1 is MDHEN and CDR2 is SYDVKM. CDR3 protein: CASSTGGNGYTF. In nucleotides, the CDR3 is TGTGCCAGCAGTACAGGGGGGAATGGCTACACCTTC.

The chain couples TRBV7-2 to TRBJ2-7, with 11 bases identical to TRBD2. This CDR3 region has 16 residues. V lost 4 bases, J lost 2 bases, and 7 bases stayed unmatched. Germline V gives CDR1 SGHTA, CDR2 FQGNSA. The CDR3 nucleotides read TGTGCCAGCAGCTCGTACGGGACTAGCGGCGCCTACGAGCAGTACTTC. Its translation is CASSSYGTSGAYEQYF.

V and J are TRBV5-1 and TRBJ2-3, with a tentative D call TRBD1 (5 bases). From germline, CDR1 is SGHRS and CDR2 YFSETQ. The CDR3 runs 15 residues. V lost 0 bases to trimming and J lost 5 bases, with 13 bases between them. The DNA for the CDR3 is TGCGCCAGCAGCTTGGCCTTTAGGGGCGGAGATACGCAGTATTTT. Protein: CASSLAFRGGDTQYF.

The chain has TRBV29-1 and TRBJ2-2, with TRBD2 matching over 8 bases. This CDR3 comprises 15 residues. The V gene end was trimmed by 6 bases and the J gene end by 1 base; junction bases not matched to a gene: 7. The V gene's germline CDR1 is SQVTM and CDR2 ANQGSEA. CDR3: CSVLIAGRNTGELFF. The CDR3 nucleotides read TGCAGCGTCCTTATAGCGGGAAGGAACACCGGGGAGCTGTTTTTT.

The chain is built from TRBV6-5 and TRBJ2-7; 10 nucleotides line up with TRBD2. Trimming took 0 bases from V and 11 from J; bases not matched to a gene: 4. Germline CDR1 is MNHEY and CDR2 is SVGAGI. This CDR3 is built from 13 residues. CDR3 nucleotide sequence: TGTGCCAGCAGTTACTCTTCTAGCGGGAGTAAGTACTTC. This codes for CASSYSSSGSKYF.

This chain links TRBV5-1 with TRBJ2-2; D may be TRBD2 (6 bases). Germline V gene data show CDR1 as SGHRS and CDR2 as YFSETQ. Trimming took off 4 bases at V and 6 bases at J, with 16 bases between the two ends. This CDR3 contains 15 residues. CDR3 in amino acids: CASSGGTSWAGELFF. In DNA, the CDR3 is TGCGCCAGCAGCGGGGGGACGTCGTGGGCCGGGGAGCTGTTTTTT.

The CDR3 DNA follows: TGTGCCAGCAGTTACCCTTACCAGGGAATGTTCGGGGAGCTGTTTTTT. It is translated as CASSYPYQGMFGELFF. The rearrangement links TRBV6-5 to TRBJ2-2; possibly TRBD1 for D (5 bases). CDR3 length: 16 amino acids. The V end lost 2 bases, the J end lost 7 bases, and 17 bases lay between the germline ends. Per germline, CDR1 MNHEY and CDR2 SVGAGI.

This sequence joins TRBV19 and TRBJ2-1; 7 nucleotides align to TRBD2. Germline V gene lookup returns CDR1 LNHDA and CDR2 SQIVND (reference sequence). Trimming cost V 3 bases and J 2 bases; bases outside gene matches: 10. This CDR3 is 17 amino acids long. In DNA, the CDR3 is TGTGCCAGTAGTATCATCCTAGCGGACACGCCCTACAATGAGCAGTTCTTC. Its protein product is CASSIILADTPYNEQFF.

This clone came up once. This rearrangement joins TRBV11-3 to TRBJ2-1; D is undetermined. Germline V CDR1 and CDR2: SGHNT, YENEEA. The CDR3 length is 11 residues. V lost 3 bases, J lost 9 bases, and 6 bases lay in between. DNA for the CDR3: TGTGCCAGCAGCTTTCGAGGTGAGCAGTTCTTC. Residues: CASSFRGEQFF.

The chain carries TRBV11-2 and TRBJ2-3, with 10 nucleotides matching TRBD2. V lost 5 bases, J lost 1 base, and 12 bases stayed unmatched. Germline assignment: CDR1 SGHAT and CDR2 FQNNGV. The CDR3 sequence is 18 residues long. The CDR3 bases are TGTGCCAGCAGCACCTCGCTCCTAGCGGGAGCTGGCACAGATACGCAGTATTTT. It yields the protein CASSTSLLAGAGTDTQYF.

The rearrangement joins TRBV6-1 to TRBJ2-7, with 8 bases lining up with TRBD1. CDR1 is MNHNS and CDR2 is SASEGT in the germline V gene. The CDR3 extends over 14 amino acids. V was clipped by 3 bases and J by 3 bases; unmatched bases: 4. CDR3 sequence: CASSDWTGNYEQYF. DNA for the CDR3: TGTGCCAGCAGTGACTGGACAGGGAACTACGAGCAGTACTTC.

This clone showed up just a few times. The rearrangement joins TRBV27 to TRBJ2-7; D unclear. Trimming stripped 4 bases from V and 7 bases from J, with 8 bases between. CDR3 length equals 11 residues. Germline values: CDR1 MNHEY, CDR2 SMNVEV (reference sequence). The CDR3 is CASSSDEEQYF. In DNA, the CDR3 is TGTGCCAGCAGTTCCGATGAGGAGCAGTACTTC.

The J gene is TRBJ2-7, the V gene TRBV4-1, with D maybe TRBD2 (6 bases). V dropped 0 bases and J dropped 2 bases, with 11 bases sitting between them. Germline CDR1 MGHRA, CDR2 YSYEKL. This CDR3 contains 15 residues. CDR3 nucleotides: TGCGCCAGCAGCCAAGACGGTGGAGGGGCCTACGAGCAGTACTTC. Translating gives CASSQDGGGAYEQYF.

The chain couples TRBV29-1 to TRBJ1-4, with a possible D match to TRBD1 (5 bases). This CDR3 has 12 residues. Trimming removed 4 bases at V and 7 bases at J, with 10 bases between. Germline V gives CDR1 SQVTM, CDR2 ANQGSEA. CDR3 coding DNA: TGCAGCGTTGGGCAGGGCGGTGAAAAACTGTTTTTT. Its protein is CSVGQGGEKLFF.

The chain links TRBV10-3 to TRBJ1-1, with D hard to call. Germline V gene lookup returns CDR1 ENHRY and CDR2 SYGVKD. This CDR3 has 12 amino acids. Trimming shortened V by 4 bases and J by 5 bases, and 8 bases separated the two germline ends. The CDR3 DNA reads as TGTGCCATCAGTGTTACCGGGACTGAAGCTTTCTTT. Its translation is CAISVTGTEAFF.

CDR3 loop: CASSSDRGQPQHF. CDR3 nucleotide sequence: TGTGCCAGCAGTTCGGACAGGGGTCAGCCCCAGCATTTT. V is TRBV7-2 and J is TRBJ1-5; the match to TRBD1 covers 9 bases. CDR3 length equals 13 residues. J gave up 6 bases and V 6 bases, and 3 bases lay outside the gene matches. The germline CDR1 and CDR2 sequences are SGHTA and FQGNSA.

This chain links TRBV27 with TRBJ1-3, with a possible D match to TRBD1 (6 bases). CDR1 and CDR2 (germline): MNHEY, SMNVEV (reference sequence). V lost 3 bases, J lost 4 bases, and 10 bases lay in between. CDR3 size: 14 residues. The CDR3 loop is CASSLGAQGNTIYF. CDR3 nucleotides: TGTGCCAGCAGTTTGGGGGCGCAGGGAAACACCATATATTTT.

The chain employs TRBV29-1 and TRBJ1-2, with D tentatively TRBD1 (6 bases). V was shortened by 6 bases and J by 0 bases, with 11 bases between the two germline ends. The CDR3 runs 13 residues. Germline lookup yields CDR1 SQVTM and CDR2 ANQGSEA. As DNA, the CDR3 is TGCAGCGTACTACAGGGTACTAACTATGGCTACACCTTC. Protein product: CSVLQGTNYGYTF.

The chain employs TRBV28 and TRBJ1-5, with D unclear. Between the trimmed V and J ends, which lost 10 bases and 7 bases, there was a span of 20 bases. Per the germline V gene, CDR1 is MDHEN and CDR2 is SYDVKM. The CDR3 length is 14 residues. CDR3 DNA: TGTGCCACCCAGTTTACGGCCGACGGGCAGCCCCAGCATTTT. It encodes CATQFTADGQPQHF.

This chain uses TRBV4-3 with TRBJ1-1; D gene ambiguous. Trimming cost V 1 base and J 1 base, with 13 bases left between them. Germline lookup yields CDR1 LGHNA and CDR2 YSLEER. The CDR3 totals 16 residues. The CDR3 DNA sequence: TGCGCCAGCAGCCAAGTCACCCCCCGCGAGAACACTGAAGCTTTCTTT. Its protein product is CASSQVTPRENTEAFF.

This clone was recorded only once. The V call is TRBV10-3, the J call TRBJ2-2, with 8 positions matching TRBD2. The CDR3 extends over 16 amino acids. V lost 3 bases and J lost 4; bases outside the gene matches: 7. Germline CDR1 ENHRY, CDR2 SYGVKD. Here the CDR3 reads CAISDMVAGRTGELFF. CDR3 sequence (DNA): TGTGCCATCAGTGATATGGTAGCGGGACGCACCGGGGAGCTGTTTTTT.

The rearrangement uses TRBV6-6 and TRBJ1-3; D unclear. V was cut by 5 bases and J by 0 bases, with 14 bases left in between. The CDR3 extends over 16 amino acids. The germline V gene has CDR1 MNHNY and CDR2 SVGAGI (reference sequence). The CDR3 coding sequence is TGTGCCAGCAGTAGATTGGGCATCCTCTCTGGAAACACCATATATTTT. Translation gives CASSRLGILSGNTIYF.